This record covers a single TCR beta chain. TCRdb's copy holds only in-frame clones and misses some; the assay was immunoSEQ multiplex PCR. The sample yields some 77,000 clones, 70% to 90% seen once. The data are from a study of OX40 agonist ivuxolimab in advanced cancers. This sequence was found in an adult with an advanced solid tumor such as melanoma, head and neck, liver or kidney cancer. This specimen consisted of CD4+ or CD8+ T cells sorted from blood, obtained in a trial of the OX40 agonist ivuxolimab.

The chain's CDR3 is CASRNGVSTDTQYF. Written as DNA, the CDR3 is TGCGCCAGCAGAAACGGGGTGAGCACAGATACGCAGTATTTT. The chain recombines TRBV10-2 with TRBJ2-3, with D perhaps TRBD2 (5 bases). The CDR3 runs to 14 residues. The germline V gene has CDR1 WSHSY and CDR2 SAAADI. V lost 6 bases to trimming and J lost 0 bases, with 10 bases between them.